These T cell receptor beta chains were read from a single sample in a study of blood T cell repertoires in COVID-19. The table came from immunoSEQ multiplex PCR; TCRdb's copy has only in-frame clones and leaves some out. The sample yields around 310,000 clones, roughly 88% seen once. Sequenced: PBMCs or T cells enriched from blood (not recorded which). The receptors stem from a man aged 25 to 40 who had recovered from COVID-19. CDR3s include the opening cysteine and the closing phenylalanine or tryptophan. Clone size is stated in some rows and not others, as once, few, many or a class when expanded.

v_gene,abundance,len,CDR3aa
TRBV5-1,.,13,CASSPGIQETQYF
TRBV28,.,14,CASRDSRSGNTIYF
TRBV30,.,14,CAWTPSGGDEKLFF
TRBV15,.,15,CATSRGRDFTDTQYF
TRBV12-3/TRBV12-4,.,13,CASSIGTDGSQYF
TRBV9,.,13,CASSVDRDTEAFF
TRBV5-5,.,15,CASSQDRDLNQPQHF
TRBV27,.,13,CATKQGSTDTQYF
TRBV28,.,16,CASSPLPRTPTNEQFF
TRBV5-1,.,13,CASSPDRADGYTF
TRBV4-1,.,17,CASSHSGGSGSYNEQFF
TRBV3-1/TRBV3-2,.,16,CASSQDLGDRGHEQFF
TRBV5-1,.,15,CASSPRTGEGQPQHF
TRBV24-1,.,18,CASPFFRASGGDEDTQYF
TRBV7-9,.,14,CASSSDTWNYGYTF
TRBV10-3,.,14,CAIRETGSEETQYF
TRBV7-9,.,15,CASSSSGHQNTEAFF
TRBV19,.,16,CASSISRGVNTGELFF
TRBV6-1,.,16,CASSGPLQGRNSPLHF
TRBV15,.,16,CATSRDRLAGSYEQYF
TRBV11-2,.,15,CASSVPGLAGNEQFF
TRBV24-1,.,16,CATSDPSLANTGELFF
TRBV19,.,15,CASSVRQGAHSPLHF
TRBV6-1,.,14,CASSEGDIGSPLHF
TRBV10-1,.,13,CASGGSQYNEQFF
TRBV18,.,17,CASSPDGDRGHQETQYF
TRBV27,.,14,CASSLSSGGYEQYF
TRBV7-7,.,17,CASSSRGTSGNTGELFF
TRBV28,.,12,CAAGQRNNEQFF
TRBV5-6,once,15,CASSPPGSGANVLTF
TRBV5-1,once,18,CASSLTSRRQGGYYEQYF
TRBV5-6,.,17,CASSFQPTSIMNTEAFF
TRBV7-9,.,14,CASSLGEGVEKLFF
TRBV6-4,.,14,CASSVEPNTGELFF
TRBV2,.,16,CASSRRRGQGANEQYF
TRBV7-9,.,15,CASSSSGQDNEKLFF
TRBV7-6,few,15,CASSLAGRDNQPQHF
TRBV7-6,once,15,CASSSPGQGARGYTF
TRBV12-3/TRBV12-4,.,13,CASSLGQGNEQFF
TRBV5-1,.,16,CASSLGFGTGFDEQFF
TRBV5-1,.,13,CASDREGANVLTF
TRBV5-1,.,15,CASSLTSGGLNEQFF
TRBV6-1,.,19,CASSEPFGGAGIDYNEQFF